This T cell receptor beta chain was sequenced in a study of T cells after yellow fever vaccination. Turning to the study itself: In the case of low-cell-number fractions, SMART-Seq v4 Ultra Low Input was used for preparation.

TCR cDNA was made by 5'RACE template switching, adding a universal primer site and UMIs. Each CDR3 protein gets one entry after TCRdb re-called the 5' RACE reads with MiXCR. The table records approximately 110,000 distinct CDR3 sequences, more than 6.5% of them present only once. This clonotype has at least ten counts. Its cognate antigen is unknown. The CDR3 consists of 14 residues. V was clipped by 3 bases and J by 1 base, with 13 bases between them. Per the germline V gene, CDR1 is DFQATT and CDR2 is SNEGSKA (reference sequence). General observations from the study: Across the CD4 and CD8 compartments, a small share of clonotypes was present in both. Researchers cautioned that FACS-sorted repertoires could harbor abundant clonotypes contaminating from the bulk population.

The receptor was derived from a man aged 18-30 years who received the YFV17D yellow fever vaccine. J is TRBJ2-7 and V is TRBV20-1; perhaps D is TRBD1 or TRBD2 (5 bases each). Here the sequenced sample was CD4+ T cells sorted from PBMCs, taken less than 11 days after the first yellow fever vaccination. The DNA for the CDR3 is TGCAGTGCTAGGGGCCGGGACGGATCCTACGAGCAGTACGTC. It encodes CSARGRDGSYEQYV.